This T cell receptor beta chain was recovered during a study of blood T cell repertoires in COVID-19. Turning to the study itself: The United States, Italy and Spain were the sources of the acute and convalescent COVID-19 samples. T cells, B-cell-depleted T cells, or PBMCs provided the cDNA or gDNA that served as material.

Individuals aged roughly 18 to 90 years were recruited from fewer than 30 US areas. Between the trimmed V and J ends, which lost 7 bases and 4 bases, there was a span of 16 bases. The CDR3 has 14 residues. CDR1 SNHLY and CDR2 FYNNEI come from the germline V gene. As processed by the authors: Amplification of reference gene primers was used by the study to estimate nucleated cell counts. Assay used: immunoSEQ multiplex PCR; TCRdb lists only in-frame clones, some missing. For V, J and clone size, that table is used; D and trimming come from the DNA. The table has more than 250,000 clones, about nine tenths seen once.

The rearrangement links TRBV2 to TRBJ1-1; tentatively, D is TRBD1 (6 bases). The origin of this receptor is a woman aged 35 to 49 with acute COVID-19. Sequencing was performed on PBMCs or T cells enriched from blood (not recorded which). The CDR3 sequence: CASIKQGEGTEAFF. In DNA form, the CDR3 reads TGTGCCAGCATCAAACAGGGAGAAGGCACTGAAGCTTTCTTT.